Below are 5 T cell receptor beta chains sequenced from a single sample in a study of CD8 T cells in ankylosing spondylitis. TCRdb used MiXCR to reprocess the 5' RACE reads, holding one entry per CDR3 protein. The sample shows about 190,000 distinct CDR3 sequences, approximately 13% of them seen only once. The specimen was blood, either unsorted or a sorted T cell fraction (not recorded which). Every receptor here comes from a female donor with ankylosing spondylitis or in good health (not recorded which).

In its sample, this clonotype was seen many times. The chain combines TRBV5-1 with TRBJ2-2; no clear D. Trimming pared 3 bases from V and 6 bases from J, leaving 6 bases between. Germline V gives CDR1 SGHRS, CDR2 YFSETQ. The length of the CDR3 is 12 residues. CDR3 protein: CASSSLAGELFF. DNA for the CDR3: TGCGCCAGCAGCTCCCTGGCCGGGGAGCTGTTTTTT. The entire variable domain, with the rest obtained from reference TRBV5-1 and TRBJ2-2, is as follows: KAGVTQTPRYLIKTRGQQVTLSCSPISGHRSVSWYQQTPGQGLQFLFEYFSETQRNKGNFPGRFSGRQFSNSRSEMNVSTLELGDSALYLCASSSLAGELFFGEGSRLTVL.

This clonotype was seen ten or more times. The V and J genes are TRBV6-5 and TRBJ2-1; 7 nucleotides agree with TRBD2. Unmatched junction bases numbered 4, after V lost 3 bases and J lost 2 bases. The CDR3 totals 15 residues. Germline V gives CDR1 MNHEY, CDR2 SVGAGI. In nucleotides, the CDR3 is TGTGCCAGCAGTTATTCCGGGACTACCTACAATGAGCAGTTCTTC. It is translated as CASSYSGTTYNEQFF.

This clonotype came up a few times. The chain has TRBV5-1 and TRBJ1-1, with 7 bases that match TRBD1. The CDR3 has 16 residues. Trimming at V came to 0 bases and at J to 7 bases, leaving 12 bases not matched to a gene. Germline V gives CDR1 SGHRS, CDR2 YFSETQ. CDR3 loop: CASSLEGQSGWGEAFF. For the CDR3, the DNA is TGCGCCAGCAGCTTGGAGGGACAGTCCGGGTGGGGTGAAGCTTTCTTT.

The genes are TRBV7-2 and TRBJ1-2; 11 nucleotides align to TRBD1. This CDR3 has 15 residues. Looked up from germline, CDR1 is SGHTA and CDR2 is FQGNSA. Losses at the gene ends were 5 bases for V and 6 bases for J; bases not matched to a gene: 8. The CDR3 coding sequence is TGTGCCAGCAGCCAGGGGACAGGGGGATTTGATGGCTACACCTTC. This encodes CASSQGTGGFDGYTF.

On this clonotype: The CDR3 carries no conserved terminal phenylalanine or tryptophan, so it likely arises from a read error. The V gene is TRBV15, the J gene TRBJ1-1, with 7 bases that match TRBD1. CDR3 length: 17 residues. Trimming removed 0 bases from V and 4 bases from J; junction bases left unmatched: 11. Germline V gene data show CDR1 as LNHNV and CDR2 as YYDKDF (reference sequence). The CDR3 DNA follows: TGTGCCACCAGCAGAGATGGATGGACAGGTGGGCCCACTGAAGCTTTCTCT. This sequence encodes CATSRDGWTGGPTEAFS.